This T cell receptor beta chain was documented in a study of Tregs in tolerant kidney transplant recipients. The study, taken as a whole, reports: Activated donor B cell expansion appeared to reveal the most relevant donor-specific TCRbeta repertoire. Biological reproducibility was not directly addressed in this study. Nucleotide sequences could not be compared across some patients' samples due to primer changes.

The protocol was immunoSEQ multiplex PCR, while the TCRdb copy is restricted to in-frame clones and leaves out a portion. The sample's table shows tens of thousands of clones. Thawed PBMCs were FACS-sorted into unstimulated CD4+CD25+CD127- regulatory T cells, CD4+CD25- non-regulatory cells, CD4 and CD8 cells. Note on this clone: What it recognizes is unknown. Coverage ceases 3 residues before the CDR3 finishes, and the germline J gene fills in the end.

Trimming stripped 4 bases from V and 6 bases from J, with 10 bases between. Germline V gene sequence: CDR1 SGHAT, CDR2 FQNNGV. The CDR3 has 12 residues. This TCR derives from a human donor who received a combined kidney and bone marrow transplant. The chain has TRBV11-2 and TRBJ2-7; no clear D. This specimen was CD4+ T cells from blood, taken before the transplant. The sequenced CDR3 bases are TGTGCCAGCAGCTCCCCCTACTTCGAG. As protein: CASSSPYFE. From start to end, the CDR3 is CASSSPYFEQYF.